These 4 T cell receptor beta chains originate from one sample sequenced in a study of T-cell memory formation after mild COVID-19. TCRdb reprocessed the 5' RACE reads with MiXCR, giving one entry per CDR3 protein. The sample carries hundreds of thousands of distinct CDR3 sequences, approximately 21% recorded once. Sequenced sample: PBMCs or a T cell subset sorted from them (not recorded which). The receptor set was obtained from an adult woman who had mild COVID-19 (a few samples of this study predate the infection). Cell type and time point are not known.

This clonotype was recorded a few times. The chain has TRBV7-2 and TRBJ2-7, with a tentative D call TRBD2 (6 bases). This CDR3 has 16 residues. Deletions cut 4 bases from V and 4 bases from J, with 20 bases between. Germline CDR1 SGHTA, CDR2 FQGNSA. The CDR3 nucleotides are TGTGCCAGCAGCTCCTCGGAGACGGGAGCTGGGTACGAGCAGTACTTC. Its translation: CASSSSETGAGYEQYF.

The chain links TRBV9 to TRBJ2-5, with 10 bases fitting TRBD2. The CDR3 covers 16 residues. The J segment lost 2 bases and the V segment lost 3 bases, leaving 7 bases of the junction unmatched. Per germline, CDR1 SGDLS and CDR2 YYNGEE. CDR3 bases: TGTGCCAGCAGCGCTGAACTAGCGGGGCTTCAAGAGACCCAGTACTTC. The encoded protein is CASSAELAGLQETQYF.

This clonotype was detected only a few times. This chain joins TRBV9 and TRBJ2-1; 14 nucleotides align to TRBD2. Looked up from germline, CDR1 is SGDLS and CDR2 is YYNGEE. Germline trimming cut 2 bases from V and 9 bases from J; bases unmatched to any gene: 10. CDR3 length: 17 amino acids. The CDR3 spells CASSVGLGLAGVTEQFF. The DNA for the CDR3 is TGTGCCAGCAGCGTCGGGCTGGGACTAGCGGGAGTAACTGAGCAGTTCTTC.

This clonotype was observed a few times. V gene TRBV12-3 or TRBV12-4 combines with J gene TRBJ2-3, with D maybe TRBD2 (5 bases). The CDR3 has 13 amino acids. Trimming cost V 8 bases and J 3 bases, with 12 bases left between them. The CDR3 loop reads CASLWRGTDTQYF. DNA of the CDR3: TGTGCCAGCTTATGGCGCGGGACAGATACGCAGTATTTT.